One and the same sample provided the 10 T cell receptor beta chains below, sequenced in a study of T-cell reconstitution after alpha-beta-depleted transplantation in children. Molecular barcoding with unique molecular identifiers was used for the TCRbeta library. TCRdb processed the PCR reads anew with MiXCR; each CDR3 protein has one entry. This sample has about 360,000 distinct CDR3 sequences, with about an eighth found just once. Material: PBMCs, obtained from the stem cell graft. These receptors came from a human donor who donated a stem cell graft to a child with Fanconi anemia.

The chain joins TRBV4-3 to TRBJ1-5; D ambiguous. Germline CDR1 and CDR2: LGHNA and YSLEER. This CDR3 comprises 13 residues. V lost 0 bases and J 7 bases, leaving 7 bases between the germline ends. The CDR3, as DNA: TGCGCCAGCAGCCAAGATCTACGACAGCCCCAGCATTTT. Encoded protein: CASSQDLRQPQHF.

V usage is TRBV7-9 and J usage is TRBJ2-1; D perhaps matches TRBD1 (6 bases). CDR3 size: 16 residues. The V end was cut by 3 bases, the J end by 5 bases, with 17 bases between. Germline CDR1 and CDR2: SEHNR and FQNEAQ (reference sequence). The chain's CDR3 is CASSLGHQEIDNEQFF. The CDR3 DNA sequence: TGTGCCAGCAGCTTGGGACACCAGGAGATCGACAATGAGCAGTTCTTC.

The chain recombines TRBV6-1 with TRBJ1-2, with a possible D match to TRBD1 (5 bases). Germline V gene lookup returns CDR1 MNHNS and CDR2 SASEGT. V was trimmed by 7 bases and J by 12 bases, leaving 15 bases between them. The CDR3 is 11 amino acids. The CDR3 spells CASTTGAEDTF. The CDR3 nucleotides read TGTGCCAGCACCACCGGGGCGGAGGACACCTTC.

Many counts were recorded for this clonotype. The chain employs TRBV12-3 or TRBV12-4 and TRBJ2-3, with a possible D match to TRBD2 (6 bases). The CDR3 totals 14 residues. Trimming removed 4 bases from V and 3 bases from J, with 11 bases in between. The CDR3 nucleotides read TGTGCCAGCAGTTGGGGGGTCTCGACAGATACGCAGTATTTT. Its protein product is CASSWGVSTDTQYF.

In its sample, this clonotype was seen a few times. The genes are TRBV4-3 and TRBJ2-5; 7 bases match TRBD1. Germline V CDR1 and CDR2: LGHNA, YSLEER. The CDR3 totals 17 residues. V trimming: 1 base; J trimming: 4 bases; junction bases outside the gene matches: 12. DNA of the CDR3: TGCGCCAGCAGCCAAGTCCTAGACAGGGATGGTGGAGAGACCCAGTACTTC. Protein: CASSQVLDRDGGETQYF.

The table lists this clonotype with a few counts. The chain couples TRBV20-1 to TRBJ1-1; D is uncertain. Germline-derived CDR1 and CDR2 are DFQATT and SNEGSKA (reference sequence). Trimming shortened V by 3 bases and J by 6 bases, and 8 bases separated the two germline ends. There are 11 residues in the CDR3. The CDR3 protein is CSAREGAEAFF. The CDR3 coding sequence is TGCAGTGCTAGGGAAGGAGCTGAAGCTTTCTTT.

V and J are TRBV11-2 and TRBJ2-5; 7 bases line up with TRBD1. V was clipped by 1 base and J by 3 bases; unmatched bases: 5. The CDR3 sequence is 15 residues long. Per the germline V gene, CDR1 is SGHAT and CDR2 is FQNNGV. CDR3 nucleotide sequence: TGTGCCAGCAGCTTAGTTTTTGACAGGGAAGAGACCCAGTACTTC. It yields the protein CASSLVFDREETQYF.

There are a few counts of this clonotype. The V and J genes are TRBV27 and TRBJ1-1, with TRBD1 as a possible D gene (6 bases). Germline V lookup: CDR1 MNHEY, CDR2 SMNVEV (reference sequence). The CDR3 runs 16 residues. With 0 bases removed from V and 0 bases from J, the gap between germline ends came to 11 bases. In nucleotides, the CDR3 is TGTGCCAGCAGTTTATCGGGGGGGCTTGTGAACACTGAAGCTTTCTTT. Protein sequence: CASSLSGGLVNTEAFF.

CDR3 loop: CATSFTRTRRVEAFF. In nucleotides, the CDR3 is TGTGCCACCAGCTTTACAAGGACGAGGAGGGTTGAAGCTTTCTTT. The V and J genes are TRBV15 and TRBJ1-1; D gene ambiguous. Trimming shortened V by 5 bases and J by 7 bases, and 20 bases separated the two germline ends. Germline values: CDR1 LNHNV, CDR2 YYDKDF (reference sequence). This CDR3 comprises 15 residues.

This chain connects TRBV3-1 to TRBJ1-6, with a tentative D call TRBD1 (5 bases). Between the trimmed V and J ends, which lost 5 bases and 6 bases, there was a span of 11 bases. CDR3 length: 14 residues. Germline V CDR1 and CDR2: LGHDT, YNNKEL (reference sequence). CDR3 DNA: TGTGCCAGCAGCTCTGGGGCTGTTAATTCACCCCTCCACTTT. This gives the protein CASSSGAVNSPLHF. Drawing the rest from reference TRBV3-1 and TRBJ1-6, the complete variable domain is DTAVSQTPKYLVTQMGNDKSIKCEQNLGHDTMYWYKQDSKKFLKIMFSYNNKELIINETVPNRFSPKSPDKAHLNLHINSLELGDSAVYFCASSSGAVNSPLHFGNGTRLTVT.